This T cell receptor beta chain was identified during a study of post-analysis software for immune sequencing data. Built from TCR beta cDNA, the libraries had unique molecular identifiers in them. Each CDR3 protein is one row after TCRdb ran MiXCR on the PCR reads. The table shows roughly 670,000 distinct CDR3 sequences, with approximately 60% occurring only once. This CDR3 has 14 amino acids. Germline V lookup: CDR1 LGHDT, CDR2 YNNKEL (reference sequence). V lost 2 bases and J 6 bases, leaving 10 bases between the germline ends. As for this clonotype: Its antigen is not identified.

Findings and limits, study-wide: The study found TRBV5-6, TRBV5-1 and TRBV20-1 among 4 or 5 TRBV segments more frequent in patients than controls. Controls' normalized Chao1 diversity significantly exceeded that of multiple sclerosis patients.

The source is a girl aged 2 to 9 with multiple sclerosis. The rearrangement links TRBV3-1 to TRBJ1-4, with D possibly being TRBD1 (5 bases). Sequencing input: blood. As DNA, the CDR3 is TGTGCCAGCAGCCAACGGGGGTCGGATGAAAAACTGTTTTTT. It encodes CASSQRGSDEKLFF.